This T cell receptor (beta chain) was identified in a study of regulatory T cells in long-lasting Graves disease. Study-wide background: With positive TSH receptor antibodies and over 5 years of antithyroid drugs, Graves' disease was considered persistent. General study findings and limits: When disease was persistent, TRBV28, TRBJ1-2 and TRBJ2-5 were the favored segments. Limited sample numbers may have lowered accuracy.

Germline values: CDR1 SQVTM, CDR2 ANQGSEA. V was clipped by 4 bases and J by 7 bases, with 11 bases between them. This CDR3 is 13 amino acids long. In building TCR beta libraries, iRepertoire HTBI primers were used together with Arm-PCR of CDR3 regions. Via MiXCR, TCRdb re-called the multiplex PCR reads, giving one row per CDR3 protein. This sample has a few hundred thousand distinct CDR3 sequences; 22% occur once, and the top ten carry roughly 13%. Stated time point: persistent/refractory GD, antithyroid drugs over 5 years with positive TRAb. With RNA extracted from PBMCs as input, the TCR library was made. A blood draw put 8.5 to 10 milliliters of peripheral blood into EDTA tubes. This clonotype was counted a few times. Its antigen is still unknown.

The V call is TRBV29-1, the J call TRBJ1-6; D unclear. This TCR was recovered from a female donor with Graves disease. Sequenced material: peripheral blood mononuclear cells (PBMCs), taken when the disease was refractory, from a patient treated with antithyroid drugs. The CDR3 here is CSVVEQLNSPLHF. The CDR3 DNA follows: TGCAGCGTTGTTGAACAGCTAAATTCACCCCTCCACTTT.